This T cell receptor beta chain was captured by sequencing in a study of blood T cells in healthy people across ages. Overall study findings and caveats: Strongly correlated with naive T cell percentage was TCR beta diversity.

Primed by a sample-barcoded 5' primer and a J-beta primer mix, a second PCR proceeded for about 7 to 11 cycles. The yield of each sample was at least 2.5 million CDR3-containing paired-end reads. TCRdb redid the calling of the 5' RACE reads with MiXCR, one entry per CDR3 protein. Among hundreds of thousands of distinct CDR3 sequences listed, approximately 39% were seen once. Worth noting for this clonotype: Its specificity is unknown.

There are 16 residues in the CDR3. Germline values: CDR1 MNHEY, CDR2 SMNVEV (reference sequence). Trimming cost V 6 bases and J 6 bases; bases outside gene matches: 15. The genes are TRBV27 and TRBJ2-7; 9 bases agree with TRBD1. The specimen was blood. The TCR comes from a woman in her sixties or seventies in good health. The CDR3 sequence: CASSLGTGKNPREQYF. In DNA form, the CDR3 reads TGTGCCAGCAGCCTCGGGACAGGGAAAAACCCTCGCGAGCAGTACTTC.